One sample yielded the 26 T cell receptor beta chains listed below, sequenced in a study of PD-1 blockade in classical Hodgkin lymphoma. Method: immunoSEQ multiplex PCR; TCRdb's copy keeps in-frame clones and lacks some. The sample consists of about 40,000 clones, 75% to 85% of them appearing once. Exposure to brentuximab vedotin varied, and each patient had relapsed following autologous stem cell transplantation. The sequences come from peripheral blood mononuclear cells (PBMCs), collected at baseline. Receptors originate from a human donor with classical Hodgkin lymphoma.

The chain has TRBV6-6 and TRBJ1-1, with TRBD1 identical over 10 bases. V shed 5 bases and J 0 bases; nucleotides not matched to a gene: 6. The germline V gene has CDR1 MNHNY and CDR2 SVGAGI (reference sequence). The CDR3 contains 16 residues. CDR3 amino acids: CASSPRDRGMNTEAFF. The CDR3, as DNA: TGTGCCAGCAGTCCCAGGGACAGGGGAATGAACACTGAAGCTTTCTTT.

The gene calls are TRBV23-1 and TRBJ2-1; tentative D call: TRBD1 (5 bases). TRBV23-1 is sorted into the ORF group, with uncertain function. Trimming took 2 bases from V and 2 from J, leaving 13 bases between them. The CDR3 runs 16 residues. The CDR3 here is CASSQVWGPPYNEQFF. CDR3 nucleotide sequence: TGCGCCAGCAGTCAAGTATGGGGCCCCCCCTACAATGAGCAGTTCTTC.

The chain employs TRBV28 and TRBJ1-2; D unclear. V gave up 3 bases and J gave up 1 base, with 3 bases separating them. The CDR3 is 12 residues long. The germline V gene has CDR1 MDHEN and CDR2 SYDVKM. CDR3 bases: TGTGCCAGCAGTTTGTTTAACTATGGCTACACCTTC. The encoded protein is CASSLFNYGYTF.

This clone was recorded only once. The chain employs TRBV4-1 and TRBJ2-1, with D hard to call. With 6 bases removed from V and 4 bases from J, the gap between germline ends came to 7 bases. The CDR3 loop spans 12 amino acids. Germline CDR1 is MGHRA and CDR2 is YSYEKL. CDR3 bases: TGCGCCAGCAGTGATTATTACAATGAGCAGTTCTTC. Translation gives CASSDYYNEQFF.

The chain combines TRBV27 with TRBJ2-1, with TRBD2 matching 7 bases. Trimming removed 2 bases from V and 12 bases from J; junction bases left unmatched: 4. This CDR3 region has 12 residues. The germline CDR1 and CDR2 sequences are MNHEY and SMNVEV (reference sequence). The CDR3: CASSLAGDSQFF. CDR3 nucleotides: TGTGCCAGCAGTTTAGCGGGGGACTCGCAGTTCTTC.

CDR3 bases: TGTGCCAGCAGCTTAGATCCGTCTAGCGGGGCCTACGAGCAGTACTTC. This codes for CASSLDPSSGAYEQYF. V and J are TRBV11-2 and TRBJ2-7, with 9 bases that match TRBD2. The germline V gene has CDR1 SGHAT and CDR2 FQNNGV. Trimming at V came to 0 bases and at J to 2 bases, leaving 5 bases not matched to a gene. This CDR3 comprises 16 residues.

The rearrangement uses TRBV2 and TRBJ1-2, with 11 nucleotides matching TRBD1. Per the germline V gene, CDR1 is SNHLY and CDR2 is FYNNEI. The V and J ends lost 7 bases and 1 base, in that order; junction bases with no gene match: 8. The CDR3 covers 16 residues. CDR3 amino acids: CASIPGQGDLNYGYTF. In DNA, the CDR3 is TGTGCCAGCATCCCGGGACAGGGGGACCTTAACTATGGCTACACCTTC.

CDR3 region: CSVTKSGWDDEQYF. The DNA for the CDR3 is TGCAGCGTTACCAAAAGCGGGTGGGACGACGAGCAGTACTTC. The chain has TRBV29-1 and TRBJ2-7; possible D gene TRBD2, 6 bases. Trimming took off 5 bases at V and 5 bases at J, with 19 bases between the two ends. CDR1 and CDR2 from the germline V gene are SQVTM and ANQGSEA. This CDR3 has 14 residues.

This clone was detected once. The J gene is TRBJ1-4, the V gene TRBV4-1; D perhaps matches TRBD1 (5 bases). The CDR3 sequence is 15 residues long. Germline values: CDR1 MGHRA, CDR2 YSYEKL. Trimming took off 6 bases at V and 7 bases at J, with 18 bases between the two ends. This chain's CDR3 is CASRRSGAHLEKLFF. In DNA form, the CDR3 reads TGCGCCAGCAGACGAAGCGGGGCTCACCTTGAAAAACTGTTTTTT.

This clone was observed once. The V and J genes are TRBV21-1 and TRBJ2-7; TRBD1 reflects the table's D call only, with no check against the DNA. TRBV21-1 is described as a pseudogene. CDR3 length: 14 amino acids. CDR3 DNA sequence: TGTGCCAGCAGCAGAGGGACAGAGGCCTACGAGCAGTACTTC. Its translation: CASSRGTEAYEQYF.

The chain combines TRBV30 with TRBJ1-3; D uncertain. The germline V gene has CDR1 GTSNPN and CDR2 SVGIG (reference sequence). Trimming removed 1 base from V and 7 bases from J, with 8 bases in between. The CDR3 runs to 12 residues. CDR3 nucleotides: TGTGCCTGGAGTGACGCGATCAACACCATATATTTT. This encodes CAWSDAINTIYF.

The chain joins TRBV27 to TRBJ2-1; D is possibly TRBD1 or TRBD2 (5 bases each). The CDR3 sequence is 14 residues long. Trimming left V 5 bases short and J 5 bases short, with 13 bases between. CDR1 and CDR2 (germline): MNHEY, SMNVEV (reference sequence). CDR3 nucleotide sequence: TGTGCCAGCAGTGACCGGGACCCCCACAATGAGCAGTTCTTC. Its translation: CASSDRDPHNEQFF.

In its sample, this clone was seen a few times. The chain uses TRBV7-9 and TRBJ1-6; 8 bases are a match to TRBD1. J was trimmed by 5 bases and V by 4 bases; bases with no gene match: 4. Per the germline V gene, CDR1 is SEHNR and CDR2 is FQNEAQ (reference sequence). This CDR3 comprises 15 residues. The CDR3 DNA reads as TGTGCCAGCAGCTGGGAACAGGGGGATAATTCACCCCTCCACTTT. It specifies CASSWEQGDNSPLHF.

The chain couples TRBV6-1 to TRBJ2-3; no definite D call. This CDR3 region has 15 residues. CDR1 is MNHNS, CDR2 SASEGT, per germline. The germline V and J ends were trimmed by 5 bases and 2 bases, with 14 bases remaining between them. CDR3 in amino acids: CASSNDPTPTDTQYF. The CDR3 nucleotides read TGTGCCAGCAGTAATGATCCTACCCCCACAGATACGCAGTATTTT.

The chain recombines TRBV13 with TRBJ2-1; D is unclear. There are 16 residues in the CDR3. Germline lookup yields CDR1 PRHDT and CDR2 FYEKMQ (reference sequence). The V gene lost 4 bases and the J gene lost 0 bases, with 13 bases spanning the gap. For the CDR3, the DNA is TGTGCCAGCAGCTACCTACCTCGAGGCTCCTACAATGAGCAGTTCTTC. Its translation: CASSYLPRGSYNEQFF.

V usage is TRBV6-5 and J usage is TRBJ2-7; the match to TRBD2 covers 9 bases. V shed 8 bases, J shed 6 bases, and the junction held 11 bases outside the gene matches. CDR3 size: 14 residues. Germline V gene lookup returns CDR1 MNHEY and CDR2 SVGAGI. The DNA for the CDR3 is TGTGCCAGCGGCGGGGCGGGAGGGCGACCCGAGCAGTACTTC. It encodes CASGGAGGRPEQYF.

This clone has only one observation. This sequence joins TRBV28 and TRBJ1-4; possibly TRBD1 for D (6 bases). Germline CDR1 is MDHEN and CDR2 is SYDVKM. V shed 2 bases and J shed 7 bases, with 14 bases lying between them. This CDR3 region has 15 residues. CDR3 residues: CASSLNLGGAEKLFF. CDR3 bases: TGTGCCAGCAGTTTAAATCTTGGGGGCGCTGAAAAACTGTTTTTT.

The chain uses TRBV4-3 and TRBJ1-1, with TRBD1 identical over 7 bases. This CDR3 region has 16 residues. V gave up 2 bases and J gave up 7 bases; unmatched junction bases: 13. Germline V lookup: CDR1 LGHNA, CDR2 YSLEER. CDR3 sequence (DNA): TGCGCCAGCAGCCAATCTTACAGGGGAAGTTTGAATGAAGCTTTCTTT. Its protein product is CASSQSYRGSLNEAFF.

V is TRBV11-3 and J is TRBJ1-1, with no clear D. V lost 3 bases and J 4 bases, leaving 9 bases between the germline ends. The CDR3 extends over 13 amino acids. The germline V gene encodes CDR1 SGHNT and CDR2 YENEEA. CDR3 sequence: CASSFSLSTEAFF. The CDR3 nucleotides read TGTGCCAGCAGCTTCAGTTTAAGCACTGAAGCTTTCTTT. Based on the CDR3 plus reference TRBV11-3 and TRBJ1-1, the full variable domain is EAGVVQSPRYKIIEKKQPVAFWCNPISGHNTLYWYLQNLGQGPELLIRYENEEAVDDSQLPKDRFSAERLKGVDSTLKIQPAELGDSAVYLCASSFSLSTEAFFGQGTRLTVV.

The V and J genes are TRBV11-3 and TRBJ1-5; D possibly corresponds to TRBD1 (5 bases). Germline loops: CDR1 SGHNT, CDR2 YENEEA. V dropped 4 bases and J dropped 7 bases, with 11 bases sitting between them. The CDR3 runs 13 residues. CDR3 nucleotides: TGTGCCAGCAGCTGGGGGGGAGAACAGCCCCAGCATTTT. Protein: CASSWGGEQPQHF.

The chain combines TRBV15 with TRBJ1-2; D is perhaps TRBD1 (5 bases). CDR1 is LNHNV, CDR2 YYDKDF, per germline (reference sequence). The CDR3 runs 12 residues. Trimming shortened V by 0 bases and J by 8 bases, and 7 bases separated the two germline ends. As DNA, the CDR3 is TGTGCCACCAGCAGAGACCAGGGAGGCTACACCTTC. It yields the protein CATSRDQGGYTF.

The rearrangement links TRBV30 to TRBJ1-5; perhaps TRBD1 as D (6 bases). Germline CDR1 and CDR2: GTSNPN and SVGIG (reference sequence). V was shortened by 1 base and J by 7 bases, with 11 bases between the two germline ends. The CDR3 has 13 amino acids. DNA for the CDR3: TGTGCCTGGAGTGCGACAGGATCCCAGCCCCAGCATTTT. Its translation is CAWSATGSQPQHF. Full variable domain (remainder filled in from reference TRBV30 and TRBJ1-5): SQTIHQWPATLVQPVGSPLSLECTVEGTSNPNLYWYRQAAGRGLQLLFYSVGIGQISSEVPQNLSASRPQDRQFILSSKKLLLSDSGFYLCAWSATGSQPQHFGDGTRLSIL.

The sample holds a few counts of this clone. The chain carries TRBV7-6 and TRBJ1-5, with D unresolved. Germline V gene lookup returns CDR1 SGHVS and CDR2 FNYEAQ. V shed 5 bases and J shed 4 bases, with 9 bases lying between them. This CDR3 is 13 amino acids long. The CDR3 DNA is TGTGCCAGCAGCGCCTCAATAAATCAGCCCCAGCATTTT. Translated: CASSASINQPQHF. Full variable domain (missing parts from reference TRBV7-6 and TRBJ1-5): GAGVSQSPRYKVTKRGQDVALRCDPISGHVSLYWYRQALGQGPEFLTYFNYEAQQDKSGLPNDRFSAERPEGSISTLTIQRTEQRDSAMYRCASSASINQPQHFGDGTRLSIL.

In its sample, this clone was seen a few times. J is TRBJ1-2 and V is TRBV27; 8 bases match TRBD1. Germline V lookup: CDR1 MNHEY, CDR2 SMNVEV (reference sequence). The CDR3 has 14 amino acids. V shed 3 bases and J 7 bases; nucleotides not matched to a gene: 7. The CDR3: CASSLDRESSGYTF. For the CDR3, the DNA is TGTGCCAGCAGTTTGGACAGGGAAAGTAGTGGCTACACCTTC.

The chain carries TRBV5-1 and TRBJ1-4; 7 bases fit TRBD1. The CDR3 is made up of 14 amino acids. After removal of 4 bases from V and 4 bases from J, the junction contained 4 bases not matched to a gene. Germline V gene data show CDR1 as SGHRS and CDR2 as YFSETQ. This CDR3 reads CASSGTELNEKLFF. The CDR3 nucleotides read TGCGCCAGCAGCGGGACAGAACTTAATGAAAAACTGTTTTTT.

The chain combines TRBV18 with TRBJ2-7; D gene ambiguous. The germline V gene has CDR1 KGHSH and CDR2 LQKENI. CDR3 size: 16 residues. The ends were cut back, 3 bases at V and 5 bases at J, with 20 bases in the middle. CDR3: CASSPTPGRSVDEQYF. In nucleotides, the CDR3 is TGTGCCAGCTCACCTACCCCTGGGCGGAGTGTCGACGAGCAGTACTTC.